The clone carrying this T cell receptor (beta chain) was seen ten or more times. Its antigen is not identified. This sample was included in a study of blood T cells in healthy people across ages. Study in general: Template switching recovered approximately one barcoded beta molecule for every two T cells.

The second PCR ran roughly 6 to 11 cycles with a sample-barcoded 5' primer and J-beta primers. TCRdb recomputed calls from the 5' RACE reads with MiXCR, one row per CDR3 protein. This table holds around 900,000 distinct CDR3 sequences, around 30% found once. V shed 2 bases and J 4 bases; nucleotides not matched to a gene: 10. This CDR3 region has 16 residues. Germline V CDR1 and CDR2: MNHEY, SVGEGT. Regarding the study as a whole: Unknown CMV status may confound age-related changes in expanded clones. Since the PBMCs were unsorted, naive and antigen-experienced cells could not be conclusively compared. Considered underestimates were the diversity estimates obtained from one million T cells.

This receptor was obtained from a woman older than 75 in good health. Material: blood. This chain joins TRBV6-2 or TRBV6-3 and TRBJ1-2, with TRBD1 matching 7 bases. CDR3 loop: CASSYRPRQGSYGYTF. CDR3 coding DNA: TGTGCCAGCAGTTACCGGCCTAGACAGGGATCCTATGGCTACACCTTC.